The 22 T cell receptor beta chains presented below share a single source sample, sequenced in a study of T cell repertoires in cytomegalovirus infection. One entry per CDR3 protein results from TCRdb running MiXCR on the reads. The sample records 550,000 to 850,000 distinct CDR3 sequences, roughly 33% being singletons. These receptors' antigens are unknown. Specimen: cultured PBMCs, collected from culture after CMV antigen stimulation. The receptors were sampled from a human donor in good health (CMV status not recorded). Some clones in this sample may be carry-over from other donors' samples.

This clonotype was seen a handful of times. The J gene is TRBJ2-1, the V gene TRBV7-2; TRBD2 aligns across 16 bases. Germline trimming cut 7 bases from V and 0 bases from J; bases unmatched to any gene: 21. The CDR3 consists of 23 residues. CDR1 and CDR2 (germline): SGHTA, FQGNSA. The CDR3 sequence is CASTAPARPGTSGRASSYNEQFF. The CDR3 coding sequence is TGTGCCAGCACCGCTCCCGCCAGGCCCGGGACTAGCGGGAGGGCTAGCTCCTACAATGAGCAGTTCTTC.

The chain has TRBV12-3 or TRBV12-4 and TRBJ2-3; tentatively, D is TRBD1 or TRBD2 (5 bases each). This CDR3 region has 14 residues. V was trimmed by 5 bases and J by 4 bases, leaving 13 bases between them. The CDR3 bases are TGTGCCAGCAGTACCCGTAGAGGGGCAGATACGCAGTATTTT. It encodes CASSTRRGADTQYF.

This clonotype appeared many times. V and J are TRBV7-2 and TRBJ2-7; 8 bases fit TRBD2. This CDR3 is built from 14 residues. V was pared by 4 bases and J by 5 bases, with 7 bases of the junction left unmatched. The germline V gene has CDR1 SGHTA and CDR2 FQGNSA. The CDR3 bases are TGTGCCAGCAGCTCAATGGGACTAGTGAACGAGCAGTACTTC. Protein sequence: CASSSMGLVNEQYF. The full variable domain, rest sourced from reference TRBV7-2 and TRBJ2-7, is GAGVSQSPSNKVTEKGKDVELRCDPISGHTALYWYRQSLGQGLEFLIYFQGNSAPDKSGLPSDRFSAERTGGSVSTLTIQRTQQEDSAVYLCASSSMGLVNEQYFGPGTRLTVT.

This clonotype appeared a few times. This CDR3 is CAIRPGTVNTEAFF. The CDR3 nucleotides read TGTGCCATCAGGCCCGGGACAGTGAACACTGAAGCTTTCTTT. This chain uses TRBV10-3 with TRBJ1-1; TRBD1 agrees at 7 bases. CDR1 and CDR2 (germline): ENHRY, SYGVKD. The trim removed 6 bases at V and 0 bases at J, leaving 4 bases unmatched. This CDR3 has 14 amino acids.

CDR3 sequence (DNA): TGTGCCAGCAAAACACGGGACAGGGGGGACAGTGAGCAGTTCTTC. This sequence encodes CASKTRDRGDSEQFF. The chain employs TRBV6-6 and TRBJ2-1; 11 nucleotides align to TRBD1. The CDR3 contains 15 residues. Germline-derived CDR1 and CDR2 are MNHNY and SVGAGI (reference sequence). V lost 7 bases to trimming and J lost 9 bases; unmatched junction nucleotides: 11.

The V gene is TRBV6-6, the J gene TRBJ2-5; 7 bases are shared with TRBD1. V lost 2 bases, J lost 5 bases, and 5 bases stayed unmatched. Germline-derived CDR1 and CDR2 are MNHNY and SVGAGI (reference sequence). The CDR3 covers 14 residues. CDR3 protein: CASSYRGLMETQYF. The CDR3 region has the DNA TGTGCCAGCAGTTACAGGGGGCTGATGGAGACCCAGTACTTC.

There are a few counts of this clonotype. This sequence joins TRBV27 and TRBJ2-7; D is perhaps TRBD2 (6 bases). This CDR3 is built from 12 residues. Between the trimmed V and J ends, which lost 5 bases and 6 bases, there was a span of 11 bases. Germline CDR1 and CDR2: MNHEY and SMNVEV (reference sequence). The CDR3 protein is CASSPWGGEQYF. For the CDR3, the DNA is TGTGCCAGCAGTCCCTGGGGAGGCGAGCAGTACTTC.

The chain is built from TRBV20-1 and TRBJ2-2; 8 bases are shared with TRBD1. This CDR3 is 16 amino acids long. With 0 bases clipped from V and 1 base from J, the junction kept 4 bases outside the gene matches. CDR1 is DFQATT and CDR2 is SNEGSKA in the germline V gene (reference sequence). CDR3 bases: TGCAGTGCTAGAGAGCGTGGGACAGGGAACACCGGGGAGCTGTTTTTT. Amino acids: CSARERGTGNTGELFF.

This clonotype occurred many times. The chain combines TRBV6-6 with TRBJ1-2; 7 positions match TRBD1. Unmatched junction bases numbered 18, after V lost 5 bases and J lost 6 bases. The CDR3 extends over 17 amino acids. Germline V gene lookup returns CDR1 MNHNY and CDR2 SVGAGI (reference sequence). The CDR3 DNA is TGTGCCAGCAGTCGGGCCCGGGAGGGGAGGGGGCACGATGGCTACACCTTC. Translation: CASSRAREGRGHDGYTF.

This chain uses TRBV7-6 with TRBJ2-3; TRBD2 aligns across 12 bases. Germline CDR1 SGHVS, CDR2 FNYEAQ. The CDR3 covers 15 residues. The J segment lost 1 base and the V segment lost 4 bases, leaving 0 bases of the junction unmatched. CDR3 region: CASSSSGRGTDTQYF. In DNA, the CDR3 is TGTGCCAGCAGCTCTAGCGGGAGGGGCACAGATACGCAGTATTTT. The full variable domain, with the rest looked up from reference TRBV7-6 and TRBJ2-3, is GAGVSQSPRYKVTKRGQDVALRCDPISGHVSLYWYRQALGQGPEFLTYFNYEAQQDKSGLPNDRFSAERPEGSISTLTIQRTEQRDSAMYRCASSSSGRGTDTQYFGPGTRLTVL.

The rearrangement joins TRBV7-2 to TRBJ2-1, with a possible D match to TRBD2 (7 bases). Germline-derived CDR1 and CDR2 are SGHTA and FQGNSA. The V and J ends lost 1 base and 5 bases respectively, with 15 bases between them. This CDR3 contains 16 residues. CDR3 coding DNA: TGTGCCAGCAGCTTAGGGGCGGGGGCCACGGACAATGAGCAGTTCTTC. Translation: CASSLGAGATDNEQFF.

This rearrangement joins TRBV27 to TRBJ2-1; possibly TRBD2 for D (6 bases). Germline V gene sequence: CDR1 MNHEY, CDR2 SMNVEV (reference sequence). This CDR3 spans 16 amino acids. V was pared by 5 bases and J by 4 bases, with 18 bases between. The CDR3 reads CASSPEPGLPYNEQFF. The CDR3 region has the DNA TGTGCCAGCAGTCCAGAACCGGGACTGCCATACAATGAGCAGTTCTTC.

V usage is TRBV7-9 and J usage is TRBJ2-1, with D unresolved. V dropped 5 bases and J dropped 7 bases, with 18 bases sitting between them. CDR3 size: 15 residues. CDR1 SEHNR and CDR2 FQNEAQ come from the germline V gene (reference sequence). The CDR3 DNA reads as TGTGCCAGCAGCCGAAAAGGGCGTGCCCATAATGAGCAGTTCTTC. Its translation: CASSRKGRAHNEQFF.

This clonotype was seen more than once but under ten times. In DNA, the CDR3 is TGTGCCAGCAGCGAACGGGGGGACCTAAGGGGAGGGGCCAACGTCCTGACTTTC. Translating gives CASSERGDLRGGANVLTF. The chain combines TRBV7-2 with TRBJ2-6; 7 bases line up with TRBD2. This CDR3 is built from 18 residues. V was clipped by 5 bases and J by 4 bases; unmatched bases: 14. The germline CDR1 and CDR2 sequences are SGHTA and FQGNSA. The full variable domain, completed using reference TRBV7-2 and TRBJ2-6, is GAGVSQSPSNKVTEKGKDVELRCDPISGHTALYWYRQSLGQGLEFLIYFQGNSAPDKSGLPSDRFSAERTGGSVSTLTIQRTQQEDSAVYLCASSERGDLRGGANVLTFGAGSRLTVL.

A few counts support this clonotype. The chain employs TRBV4-1 and TRBJ1-6; 10 positions agree with TRBD1. The germline CDR1 and CDR2 sequences are MGHRA and YSYEKL. This CDR3 is 15 amino acids long. Trimming cost V 2 bases and J 9 bases; bases outside gene matches: 4. This CDR3 reads CASSQSDRGPSPLHF. As DNA, the CDR3 is TGCGCCAGCAGCCAATCCGACAGGGGGCCTTCACCCCTCCACTTT.

The genes are TRBV12-3 or TRBV12-4 and TRBJ2-3; D may be TRBD1 (6 bases). The V gene lost 7 bases and the J gene lost 7 bases, with 12 bases spanning the gap. This CDR3 comprises 12 residues. The chain's CDR3 is CASTLQGNTQYF. CDR3 in DNA: TGTGCCAGCACCCTACAGGGAAATACGCAGTATTTT.

The V call is TRBV20-1, the J call TRBJ1-5; D not resolved. The CDR3 is 17 residues long. Germline values: CDR1 DFQATT, CDR2 SNEGSKA (reference sequence). V lost 7 bases and J 4 bases, leaving 26 bases between the germline ends. This chain's CDR3 is CSVARGGKGPRNQPQHF. DNA for the CDR3: TGCAGTGTTGCGAGAGGCGGAAAGGGCCCGCGGAATCAGCCCCAGCATTTT.

The genes are TRBV20-1 and TRBJ1-5, with D maybe TRBD1 (5 bases). The CDR3 is 13 residues long. V was shortened by 5 bases and J by 5 bases, with 13 bases between the two germline ends. The V gene's germline CDR1 is DFQATT and CDR2 SNEGSKA (reference sequence). CDR3 bases: TGCAGTGCTCGTCGACAGCAGTATCAGCCCCAGCATTTT. It specifies CSARRQQYQPQHF.

This chain joins TRBV28 and TRBJ2-1; perhaps TRBD1 as D (6 bases). CDR3 length equals 14 residues. Germline CDR1 reads MDHEN; CDR2 reads SYDVKM. Trimming cost V 4 bases and J 5 bases, with 12 bases left between them. The DNA of the CDR3 is TGTGCCAGCAGTTCCCCAGACAGGCACAATGAGCAGTTCTTC. This translates into CASSSPDRHNEQFF.

The chain combines TRBV7-9 with TRBJ2-3; no clear D gene. Trimming stripped 5 bases from V and 7 bases from J, with 13 bases between. CDR3 length equals 13 residues. The germline CDR1 and CDR2 sequences are SEHNR and FQNEAQ (reference sequence). CDR3 coding DNA: TGTGCCAGCAGCCCCTCGTCTGAGAATACGCAGTATTTT. Its translation: CASSPSSENTQYF.

This clonotype appeared a few times. The chain is built from TRBV20-1 and TRBJ2-7; D is unclear. V was shortened by 1 base and J by 0 bases, with 16 bases between the two germline ends. The CDR3 is 16 residues long. Germline lookup yields CDR1 DFQATT and CDR2 SNEGSKA (reference sequence). The CDR3 region is CSARAPQAMSSYEQYF. CDR3 DNA: TGCAGTGCTAGAGCCCCCCAAGCGATGAGCTCCTACGAGCAGTACTTC.

This clonotype was detected many times. The V and J genes are TRBV7-9 and TRBJ2-3; 7 bases match TRBD1. J was trimmed by 3 bases and V by 4 bases; bases with no gene match: 4. The germline V gene has CDR1 SEHNR and CDR2 FQNEAQ (reference sequence). The CDR3 totals 14 residues. CDR3 protein: CASSSTGSTDTQYF. The DNA for the CDR3 is TGTGCCAGCAGCTCGACAGGGAGTACAGATACGCAGTATTTT.